This T cell receptor (beta chain) originates from a study of PD-1 blockade in classical Hodgkin lymphoma. Study observations and caveats: It was reported that newly diagnosed patients had less baseline TCR diversity than healthy donors. With respect to the repertoire differences, their causes, possibly disease activity or prior therapy, remain undefined.

Stated time point: newly diagnosed, previously untreated cHL patient sample. Newly diagnosed, untreated classical Hodgkin lymphoma PBMCs provided comparison. The CDR3 is 14 amino acids. Germline V gene data show CDR1 as LGHNT and CDR2 as FRNRAP. V gave up 7 bases and J gave up 0 bases, with 12 bases separating them. The assay was immunoSEQ multiplex PCR, and TCRdb's table has in-frame clones only and misses some. The table lists 25,000 to 35,000 clones, roughly 94% of them singletons, with roughly 2.5% in the top ten. This clone was found a few times. Its target is unknown. The chain uses TRBV12-5 and TRBJ2-5, with D hard to call. This TCR derives from a human donor with classical Hodgkin lymphoma. Sequenced: peripheral blood mononuclear cells (PBMCs). CDR3 residues: CASALTAYQETQYF. Here the CDR3 DNA reads TGTGCTAGTGCCTTAACTGCGTACCAAGAGACCCAGTACTTC.